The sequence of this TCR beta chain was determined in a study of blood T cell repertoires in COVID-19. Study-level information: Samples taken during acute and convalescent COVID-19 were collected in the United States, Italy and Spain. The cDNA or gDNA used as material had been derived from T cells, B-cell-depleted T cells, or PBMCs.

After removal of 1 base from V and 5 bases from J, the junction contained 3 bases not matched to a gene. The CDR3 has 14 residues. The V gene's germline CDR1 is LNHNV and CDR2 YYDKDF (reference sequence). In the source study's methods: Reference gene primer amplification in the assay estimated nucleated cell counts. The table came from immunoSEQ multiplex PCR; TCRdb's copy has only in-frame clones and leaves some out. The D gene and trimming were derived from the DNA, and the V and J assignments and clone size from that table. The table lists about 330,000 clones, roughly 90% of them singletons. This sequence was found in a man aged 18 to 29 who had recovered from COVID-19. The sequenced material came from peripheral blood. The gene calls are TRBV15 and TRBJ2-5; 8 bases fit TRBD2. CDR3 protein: CATSRAGGGETQYF. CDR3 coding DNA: TGTGCCACCAGCAGAGCCGGGGGGGGCGAGACCCAGTACTTC. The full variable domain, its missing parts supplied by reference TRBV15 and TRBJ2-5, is DAMVIQNPRYQVTQFGKPVTLSCSQTLNHNVMYWYQQKSSQAPKLLFHYYDKDFNNEADTPDNFQSRRPNTSFCFLDIRSPGLGDTAMYLCATSRAGGGETQYFGPGTRLLVL.